The 2 T cell receptor beta chains listed next were all sequenced from one sample in a study of blood T cell repertoires in COVID-19. Here immunoSEQ multiplex PCR was the method, and the copy in TCRdb shows in-frame clones only, minus some. The repertoire holds around 300,000 clones, 80% to 90% seen once, with 1% in the top ten. Sequenced: peripheral blood. The receptor source for this set is a man aged 50 to 59 with active or convalescent COVID-19.

This chain links TRBV5-1 with TRBJ2-7, with TRBD2 as a possible D gene (6 bases). Trimming shortened V by 1 base and J by 0 bases, and 11 bases separated the two germline ends. The CDR3 is 15 amino acids. CDR1 and CDR2 (germline): SGHRS, YFSETQ. The CDR3 coding sequence is TGCGCCAGCAGCTTGCGTTTAGCGGTCTCCTACGAGCAGTACTTC. Protein product: CASSLRLAVSYEQYF.

V usage is TRBV9 and J usage is TRBJ2-1; 8 nucleotides agree with TRBD1. V lost 3 bases and J lost 4; bases outside the gene matches: 9. The length of the CDR3 is 16 residues. Per germline, CDR1 SGDLS and CDR2 YYNGEE. CDR3 DNA: TGTGCCAGCAGCGCCGCCGACAGGGGCTGGTACAATGAGCAGTTCTTC. Protein sequence: CASSAADRGWYNEQFF.